This T cell receptor (beta chain) was sequenced in a study of shared clonotypes between healthy human individuals. The study, taken as a whole, reports: The study sampled only blood, and tissue repertoires likely differ.

The V and J ends lost 4 bases and 3 bases, in that order; junction bases with no gene match: 6. CDR3 length: 14 amino acids. Germline V gene sequence: CDR1 SQVTM, CDR2 ANQGSEA. This clone showed up just a few times. Antigen: not known. In the source study's methods: There were no quality scores in the junction-only immunoSEQ sequences, so filtering differed. Produced via immunoSEQ multiplex PCR; TCRdb's table is partial and in-frame only. The DNA gave D and trimming, while V, J and clone size come from that table. The sample yields about 530,000 clones, about 79% seen once. Input material: PBMCs. The origin of this receptor is a woman aged 40 to 55 in good health. Some clones in this sample may be carry-over from other donors' samples. V usage is TRBV29-1 and J usage is TRBJ1-5; 7 nucleotides line up with TRBD1. Here the CDR3 DNA reads TGCAGCGTTGCAGCGACAGGGAACAATCAGCCCCAGCATTTT. Its translation: CSVAATGNNQPQHF. Combining the CDR3 with reference TRBV29-1 and TRBJ1-5 gives the whole variable domain SAVISQKPSRDICQRGTSLTIQCQVDSQVTMMFWYRQQPGQSLTLIATANQGSEATYESGFVIDKFPISRPNLTFSTLTVSNMSPEDSSIYLCSVAATGNNQPQHFGDGTRLSIL.